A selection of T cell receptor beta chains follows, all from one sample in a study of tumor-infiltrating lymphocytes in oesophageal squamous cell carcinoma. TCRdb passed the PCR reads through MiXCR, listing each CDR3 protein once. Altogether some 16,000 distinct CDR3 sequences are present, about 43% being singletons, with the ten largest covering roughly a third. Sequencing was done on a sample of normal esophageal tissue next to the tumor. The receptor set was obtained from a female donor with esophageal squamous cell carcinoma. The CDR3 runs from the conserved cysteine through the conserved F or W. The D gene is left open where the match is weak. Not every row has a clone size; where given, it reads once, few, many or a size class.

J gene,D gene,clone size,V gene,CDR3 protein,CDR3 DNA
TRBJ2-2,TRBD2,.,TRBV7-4,CASSFGLAGGTGELFF,TGTGCCAGCAGCTTCGGACTAGCGGGGGGGACCGGGGAGCTGTTTTTT
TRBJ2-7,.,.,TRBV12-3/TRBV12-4,CASSFGGGGVDHEQYF,TGTGCCAGCAGTTTTGGGGGGGGCGGGGTTGACCACGAGCAGTACTTC
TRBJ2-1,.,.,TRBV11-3,CASSFQGGAYNEQFF,TGTGCCAGCAGCTTTCAGGGGGGAGCCTACAATGAGCAGTTCTTC
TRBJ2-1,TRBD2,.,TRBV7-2,CASSFPTSGNNEQFF,TGTGCCAGCAGCTTTCCGACTAGCGGAAACAATGAGCAGTTCTTC
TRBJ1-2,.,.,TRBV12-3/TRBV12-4,CASSLRGGGGNYGYTF,TGTGCCAGCAGTTTAAGGGGTGGAGGGGGAAACTATGGCTACACCTTC
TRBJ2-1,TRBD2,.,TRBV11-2,CASSHLSGGSSSYNEQFF,TGTGCCAGCAGCCACCTTAGCGGGGGCTCGAGCTCCTACAATGAGCAGTTCTTC
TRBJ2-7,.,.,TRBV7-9,CASSYFKFGWDEQYF,TGTGCCAGCAGCTATTTTAAGTTTGGTTGGGACGAGCAGTACTTC
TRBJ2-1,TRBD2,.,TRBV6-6,CASSSTRREGNEQFF,TGTGCCAGCAGTTCGACTAGGAGGGAGGGCAATGAGCAGTTCTTC
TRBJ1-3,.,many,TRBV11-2,CASSALGGYGNTIYF,TGTGCCAGCAGCGCCCTTGGGGGGTATGGAAACACCATATATTTT
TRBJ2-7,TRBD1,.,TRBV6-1,CASSQQTGDPYEQYF,TGTGCCAGCAGCCAACAAACAGGGGACCCCTACGAGCAGTACTTC
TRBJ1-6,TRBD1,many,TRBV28,CASSLQGAPSPLHF,TGTGCCAGCAGTTTGCAGGGGGCGCCCTCACCCCTCCACTTT
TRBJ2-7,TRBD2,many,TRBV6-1,CASTGGAYNEQYF,TGTGCCAGCACGGGGGGGGCCTACAATGAGCAGTACTTC
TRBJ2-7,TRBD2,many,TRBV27,CASSFGREGEQYF,TGTGCCAGCAGTTTTGGCAGGGAGGGCGAGCAGTACTTC
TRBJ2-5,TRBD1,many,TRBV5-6,CASSLNRGRFSETQYF,TGTGCCAGCAGCTTGAACAGGGGGCGCTTTTCGGAGACCCAGTACTTC
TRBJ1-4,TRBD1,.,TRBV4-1,CASSQDGTGANEKLFF,TGCGCCAGCAGCCAAGATGGGACAGGGGCTAATGAAAAACTGTTTTTT
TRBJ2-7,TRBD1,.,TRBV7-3,CASSLTYRGDEQYF,TGTGCCAGCAGCTTAACGTACAGGGGCGATGAGCAGTACTTC
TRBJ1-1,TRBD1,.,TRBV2,CASSESLQGRGAEAFF,TGTGCCAGCAGTGAGTCCTTACAGGGGAGAGGGGCTGAAGCTTTCTTT
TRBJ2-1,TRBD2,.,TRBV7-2,CASSHPGLAVYNEQFF,TGTGCCAGCAGCCACCCCGGACTAGCGGTCTACAATGAGCAGTTCTTC
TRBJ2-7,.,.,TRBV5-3,CASSFGGPLSYEQYF,TGTGCCAGCAGCTTTGGCGGGCCCCTTTCCTACGAGCAGTACTTC
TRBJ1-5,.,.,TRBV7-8,CASSLSRTQSNQPQHF,TGTGCCAGCAGCTTATCAAGGACACAAAGCAATCAGCCCCAGCATTTT
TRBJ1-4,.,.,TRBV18,CASSDPRSLNEKLFF,TGTGCCAGCTCAGACCCGCGGAGCCTTAATGAAAAACTGTTTTTT
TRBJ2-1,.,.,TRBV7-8,CASSLVLTRYEEQFF,TGTGCCAGCAGCTTAGTGTTGACCCGATACGAGGAGCAGTTCTTC
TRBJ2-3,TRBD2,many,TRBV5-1,CASSEWGGSTDTQYF,TGCGCCAGCAGCGAATGGGGGGGAAGCACAGATACGCAGTATTTT
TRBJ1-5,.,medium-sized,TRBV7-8,CASTEHGQGTQPQHF,TGTGCCAGCACCGAACACGGGCAGGGTACTCAGCCCCAGCATTTT
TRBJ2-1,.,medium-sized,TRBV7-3,CASSLGATSYNEQFF,TGTGCCAGCAGCTTAGGGGCGACCTCCTACAATGAGCAGTTCTTC
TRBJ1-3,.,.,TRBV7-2,CASSFFGAVGNTIYF,TGTGCCAGCAGCTTCTTCGGCGCGGTTGGAAACACCATATATTTT
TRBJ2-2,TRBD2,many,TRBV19,CASSRHQGGSPGELFF,TGTGCCAGTAGTAGACACCAAGGCGGGAGTCCCGGGGAGCTGTTTTTT
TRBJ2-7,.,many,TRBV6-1,CASSERWGQTMDEQYF,TGTGCCAGCAGTGAGCGCTGGGGACAAACAATGGATGAGCAGTACTTC
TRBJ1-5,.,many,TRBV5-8,CASSLRGGNQPQHF,TGTGCCAGCAGCTTACGAGGGGGCAATCAGCCCCAGCATTTT